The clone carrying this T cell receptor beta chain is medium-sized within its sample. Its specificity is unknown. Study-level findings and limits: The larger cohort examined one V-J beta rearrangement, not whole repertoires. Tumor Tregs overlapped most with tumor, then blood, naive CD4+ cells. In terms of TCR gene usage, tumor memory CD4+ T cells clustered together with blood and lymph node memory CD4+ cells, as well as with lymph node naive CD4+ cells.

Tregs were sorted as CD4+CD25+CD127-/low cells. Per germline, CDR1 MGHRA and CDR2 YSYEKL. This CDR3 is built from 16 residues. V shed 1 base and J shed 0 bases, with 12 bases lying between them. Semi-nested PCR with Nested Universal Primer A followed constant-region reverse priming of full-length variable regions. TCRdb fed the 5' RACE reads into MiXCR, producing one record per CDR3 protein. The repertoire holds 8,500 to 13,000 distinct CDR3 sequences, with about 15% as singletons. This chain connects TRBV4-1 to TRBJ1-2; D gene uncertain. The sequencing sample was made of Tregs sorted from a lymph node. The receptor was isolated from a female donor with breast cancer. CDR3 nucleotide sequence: TGCGCCAGCAGCCAAGTCGGCGGCAGAGCTAACTATGGCTACACCTTC. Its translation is CASSQVGGRANYGYTF.